The 21 T cell receptor beta chains presented below share a single source sample, sequenced in a study of cytomegalovirus exposure and HLA in healthy donors. Use of 60 Vbeta and 13 Jbeta primers characterized the PCR. Generated by immunoSEQ multiplex PCR, the TCRdb table keeps only in-frame clones and is missing some. The table lists tens of thousands of clones, around 89% of them singletons. The sequencing sample was made of PBMCs. The receptors were gathered from a young woman in good health and CMV-seropositive.

In DNA, the CDR3 is TGTGCCAGCAGTAAGCTGGTGGGCGGGCGCGGCTCCTACAATGAGCAGTTCTTC. Amino acid sequence: CASSKLVGGRGSYNEQFF. This chain connects TRBV9 to TRBJ2-1, with D perhaps TRBD2 (5 bases). Germline CDR1 reads SGDLS; CDR2 reads YYNGEE. V lost 5 bases, J lost 0 bases, and 21 bases lay in between. The CDR3 runs to 18 residues.

The V gene is TRBV13, the J gene TRBJ2-7, with 9 bases identical to TRBD2. Germline CDR1 reads PRHDT; CDR2 reads FYEKMQ (reference sequence). The V and J ends lost 3 bases and 3 bases, in that order; junction bases with no gene match: 3. The CDR3 is 14 residues long. The CDR3 nucleotides read TGTGCCAGCAGCTTGCGGGAGGGGATCTACGAGCAGTACTTC. It translates to CASSLREGIYEQYF.

This clone was detected a few times. The rearrangement uses TRBV9 and TRBJ1-2; a possible D gene is TRBD1 (6 bases). The CDR3 runs to 14 residues. V lost 1 base to trimming and J lost 8 bases, with 15 bases between them. From germline, CDR1 is SGDLS and CDR2 YYNGEE. The chain's CDR3 is CASSVPGAGGGYTF. The CDR3 region has the DNA TGTGCCAGCAGCGTACCAGGGGCCGGGGGGGGCTACACCTTC.

The V gene is TRBV2, the J gene TRBJ1-2; 9 bases line up with TRBD1. The CDR3 totals 14 residues. V shed 7 bases, J shed 8 bases, and the junction held 11 bases outside the gene matches. The germline gives CDR1 SNHLY, CDR2 FYNNEI. The CDR3 DNA reads TGTGCCAGCATTCCGGACAGGGGAAGTCAGGGCTACACCTTC. Residues: CASIPDRGSQGYTF.

The V call is TRBV2, the J call TRBJ2-7, with TRBD1 identical over 8 bases. This CDR3 has 15 residues. Germline V CDR1 and CDR2: SNHLY, FYNNEI. The J segment lost 4 bases and the V segment lost 6 bases, leaving 11 bases of the junction unmatched. This CDR3 is CASSLGQGPGYEQYF. The CDR3 DNA reads as TGTGCCAGCAGCCTAGGACAGGGCCCAGGGTACGAGCAGTACTTC.

This chain joins TRBV7-2 and TRBJ2-7; 7 bases line up with TRBD2. The CDR3 is 16 amino acids. V lost 3 bases, J lost 6 bases, and 14 bases stayed unmatched. The V gene's germline CDR1 is SGHTA and CDR2 FQGNSA. The CDR3 DNA follows: TGTGCCAGCAGCTTTAGCCCGAGGGCGGGAGTAGGCGAGCAGTACTTC. It is translated as CASSFSPRAGVGEQYF. Full variable domain (outside the CDR3, taken from reference TRBV7-2 and TRBJ2-7): GAGVSQSPSNKVTEKGKDVELRCDPISGHTALYWYRQSLGQGLEFLIYFQGNSAPDKSGLPSDRFSAERTGGSVSTLTIQRTQQEDSAVYLCASSFSPRAGVGEQYFGPGTRLTVT.

The rearrangement links TRBV29-1 to TRBJ1-2; D not resolved. Trimming left V 0 bases short and J 0 bases short, with 11 bases between. Germline values: CDR1 SQVTM, CDR2 ANQGSEA. The CDR3 totals 15 residues. CDR3 in amino acids: CSVEDPVSTNYGYTF. Here the CDR3 DNA reads TGCAGCGTTGAAGATCCCGTCAGTACTAACTATGGCTACACCTTC.

The rearrangement uses TRBV7-9 and TRBJ2-7, with TRBD2 identical over 13 bases. The CDR3 contains 15 residues. CDR1 is SEHNR, CDR2 FQNEAQ, per germline (reference sequence). V lost 4 bases and J lost 4; bases outside the gene matches: 4. The CDR3 region is CASSYGTSGTYEQYF. The CDR3 nucleotides are TGTGCCAGCAGCTACGGGACTAGCGGGACATACGAGCAGTACTTC.

This rearrangement joins TRBV28 to TRBJ2-5; 11 bases line up with TRBD1. This CDR3 region has 15 residues. V lost 6 bases and J lost 2; bases outside the gene matches: 5. Germline V gene data show CDR1 as MDHEN and CDR2 as SYDVKM. The CDR3 here is CASRAGTGGQETQYF. The CDR3 DNA is TGTGCCAGCAGGGCCGGGACAGGGGGACAAGAGACCCAGTACTTC.

This chain connects TRBV10-1 to TRBJ2-2; possibly TRBD1 for D (6 bases). The CDR3 runs to 14 residues. Trimming cost V 5 bases and J 9 bases, with 16 bases left between them. Germline V gene data show CDR1 as WNHNN and CDR2 as SYGVQD (reference sequence). The CDR3 sequence is CASSLYRDGRELFF. The CDR3 DNA reads TGCGCCAGCAGTTTGTACAGGGACGGAAGGGAGCTGTTTTTT.

The chain joins TRBV27 to TRBJ2-5; 7 nucleotides agree with TRBD2. Germline V gives CDR1 MNHEY, CDR2 SMNVEV (reference sequence). Trimming took 2 bases from V and 3 from J; bases not matched to a gene: 3. The CDR3 contains 14 residues. For the CDR3, the DNA is TGTGCCAGCAGTTTACGCGCGGGAGAAGAGACCCAGTACTTC. Its protein is CASSLRAGEETQYF.

The V call is TRBV6-1, the J call TRBJ2-1; maybe TRBD1 (6 bases). V lost 3 bases and J lost 4, with 10 bases in between. CDR1 is MNHNS, CDR2 SASEGT, per germline. The CDR3 covers 14 residues. The CDR3 DNA is TGTGCCAGCAGTGATGAAGACAGGTACAATGAGCAGTTCTTC. This translates into CASSDEDRYNEQFF.

Regarding this clone: Other nucleotide sequences in the sample specify the same CDR3. The CDR3 DNA reads TGTGCCAGTAGTCTGGGCAACCGGGAGACCCAGTACTTC. It encodes CASSLGNRETQYF. The chain recombines TRBV6-5 with TRBJ2-5, with unresolved D. Trimming shortened V by 9 bases and J by 5 bases, and 16 bases separated the two germline ends. Germline lookup yields CDR1 MNHEY and CDR2 SVGAGI. There are 13 residues in the CDR3.

The chain links TRBV5-6 to TRBJ2-1; D gene uncertain. Trimming stripped 3 bases from V and 9 bases from J, with 13 bases between. The germline gives CDR1 SGHDT, CDR2 YYEEEE. The CDR3 extends over 13 amino acids. The CDR3 sequence is CASSSNLVVEQFF. CDR3 nucleotides: TGTGCCAGCAGCTCCAACTTAGTAGTTGAGCAGTTCTTC. The full variable domain, rest sourced from reference TRBV5-6 and TRBJ2-1, is DAGVTQSPTHLIKTRGQQVTLRCSPKSGHDTVSWYQQALGQGPQFIFQYYEEEERQRGNFPDRFSGHQFPNYSSELNVNALLLGDSALYLCASSSNLVVEQFFGPGTRLTVL.

CDR3 DNA: TGTGCCAGCTCACCAAGTTTTTGGCGGGAGAACACTGAAGCTTTCTTT. Translating gives CASSPSFWRENTEAFF. The gene calls are TRBV18 and TRBJ1-1; unclear D gene. Per the germline V gene, CDR1 is KGHSH and CDR2 is LQKENI. V was pared by 2 bases and J by 1 base, with 14 bases between. The CDR3 is 16 residues long. The full variable domain, its missing parts supplied by reference TRBV18 and TRBJ1-1, is NAGVMQNPRHLVRRRGQEARLRCSPMKGHSHVYWYRQLPEEGLKFMVYLQKENIIDESGMPKERFSAEFPKEGPSILRIQQVVRGDSAAYFCASSPSFWRENTEAFFGQGTRLTVV.

This chain's CDR3 is CASSVEAGVETQYF. In DNA form, the CDR3 reads TGTGCCAGCAGCGTAGAGGCGGGTGTGGAGACCCAGTACTTC. This sequence joins TRBV9 and TRBJ2-5, with D maybe TRBD2 (5 bases). Per germline, CDR1 SGDLS and CDR2 YYNGEE. V was cut by 0 bases and J by 5 bases, with 11 bases left in between. CDR3 size: 14 residues.

This sequence joins TRBV5-1 and TRBJ2-7; a weak D match, TRBD2 (7 bases). The ends were cut back, 2 bases at V and 6 bases at J, with 18 bases in the middle. The CDR3 covers 15 residues. The germline V gene encodes CDR1 SGHRS and CDR2 YFSETQ. The CDR3 loop is CASSFRQGSGGEQYF. In DNA form, the CDR3 reads TGCGCCAGCAGCTTCAGGCAGGGGTCGGGGGGCGAGCAGTACTTC.

The chain recombines TRBV18 with TRBJ2-2; perhaps TRBD2 as D (6 bases). The CDR3 has 15 amino acids. Germline V lookup: CDR1 KGHSH, CDR2 LQKENI. Trimming cost V 5 bases and J 2 bases, with 12 bases left between them. The CDR3: CASSELRGNTGELFF. The DNA for the CDR3 is TGTGCCAGCTCAGAGTTGCGGGGCAACACCGGGGAGCTGTTTTTT.

The chain employs TRBV28 and TRBJ2-7; a possible D gene is TRBD1 (5 bases). This CDR3 comprises 13 residues. Germline CDR1 MDHEN, CDR2 SYDVKM. Deletions cut 3 bases from V and 0 bases from J, with 6 bases between. CDR3 protein: CASSLQGSYEQYF. The CDR3 region has the DNA TGTGCCAGCAGTTTGCAGGGCTCCTACGAGCAGTACTTC. Full variable domain (rest looked up from reference TRBV28 and TRBJ2-7): DVKVTQSSRYLVKRTGEKVFLECVQDMDHENMFWYRQDPGLGLRLIYFSYDVKMKEKGDIPEGYSVSREKKERFSLILESASTNQTSMYLCASSLQGSYEQYFGPGTRLTVT.

The chain is built from TRBV7-9 and TRBJ1-1, with a weak D call TRBD1 (6 bases). The CDR3 has 15 amino acids. V was pared by 1 base and J by 4 bases, with 13 bases between. CDR1 SEHNR and CDR2 FQNEAQ come from the germline V gene (reference sequence). In DNA form, the CDR3 reads TGTGCCAGCAGCTTAGACCAGGGGTCCGGCACTGAAGCTTTCTTT. Residues: CASSLDQGSGTEAFF.

The chain couples TRBV27 to TRBJ2-2; the D gene is possibly TRBD2 (5 bases). CDR1 MNHEY and CDR2 SMNVEV come from the germline V gene (reference sequence). V was pared by 1 base and J by 2 bases, with 14 bases between. CDR3 length: 17 amino acids. The CDR3 region is CASSLYRTAANTGELFF. The CDR3 DNA reads as TGTGCCAGCAGTTTATATCGCACAGCGGCAAACACCGGGGAGCTGTTTTTT.